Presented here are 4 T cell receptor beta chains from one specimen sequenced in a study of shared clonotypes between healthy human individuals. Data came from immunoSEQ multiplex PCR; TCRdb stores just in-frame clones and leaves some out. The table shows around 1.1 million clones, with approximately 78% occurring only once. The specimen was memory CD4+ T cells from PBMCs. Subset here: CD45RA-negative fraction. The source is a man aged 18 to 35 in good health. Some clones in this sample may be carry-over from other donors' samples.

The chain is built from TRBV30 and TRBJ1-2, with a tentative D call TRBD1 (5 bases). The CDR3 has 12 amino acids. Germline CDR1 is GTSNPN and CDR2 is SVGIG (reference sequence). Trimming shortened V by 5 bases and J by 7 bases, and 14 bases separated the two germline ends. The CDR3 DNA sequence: TGTGCCTGGGCAGGGCCCTTCGGTGGCTACACCTTC. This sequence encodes CAWAGPFGGYTF.

The CDR3 DNA is TGTGCCAGCAGTCACTCCGGGACAGGGGTCTACGAGCAGTACTTC. As protein: CASSHSGTGVYEQYF. J is TRBJ2-7 and V is TRBV27; 10 nucleotides agree with TRBD1. V shed 5 bases and J 3 bases; nucleotides not matched to a gene: 7. From germline, CDR1 is MNHEY and CDR2 SMNVEV (reference sequence). The CDR3 is made up of 15 amino acids.

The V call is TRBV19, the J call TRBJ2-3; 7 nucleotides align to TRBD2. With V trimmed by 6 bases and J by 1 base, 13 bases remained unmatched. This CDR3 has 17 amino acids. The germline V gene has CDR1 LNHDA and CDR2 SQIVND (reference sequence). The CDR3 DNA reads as TGTGCCAGTAGAGGCGGGAGTGCGGCGGGCGGCACAGATACGCAGTATTTT. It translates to CASRGGSAAGGTDTQYF.

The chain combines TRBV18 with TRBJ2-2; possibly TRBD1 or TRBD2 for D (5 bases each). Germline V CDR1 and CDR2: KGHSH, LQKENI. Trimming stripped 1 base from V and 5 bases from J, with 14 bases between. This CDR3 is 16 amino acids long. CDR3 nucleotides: TGTGCCAGCTCACCACGCTGGGGGAGCCAAACCGGGGAGCTGTTTTTT. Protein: CASSPRWGSQTGELFF.